The 21 T cell receptor beta chains reported below all come from one sample, sequenced in a study of blood T cell repertoires in COVID-19. The repertoire was sequenced with immunoSEQ multiplex PCR; TCRdb's copy has only in-frame clones and lacks some. Of hundreds of thousands of clones in the sample, approximately 78% were seen once. The sequenced material came from PBMCs or T cells enriched from blood (not recorded which). The receptor source for this set is a man between 35 and 55 years old who had been exposed to COVID-19.

V gene TRBV7-2 combines with J gene TRBJ2-7, with 10 bases that match TRBD2. The CDR3 is 15 amino acids. Per the germline V gene, CDR1 is SGHTA and CDR2 is FQGNSA. V was pared by 2 bases and J by 4 bases, with 5 bases of the junction left unmatched. CDR3 loop: CASSLIAGGGYEQYF. Here the CDR3 DNA reads TGTGCCAGCAGCTTAATAGCGGGAGGTGGGTACGAGCAGTACTTC.

This chain uses TRBV6-4 with TRBJ2-2, with a tentative D call TRBD1 (7 bases). Deletions cut 5 bases from V and 7 bases from J, with 17 bases between. CDR1 is MRHNA, CDR2 SNTAGT, per germline. The length of the CDR3 is 15 residues. The CDR3 region is CASSSGSRQGGELFF. DNA of the CDR3: TGTGCCAGCAGTTCCGGGAGCCGACAGGGCGGGGAGCTGTTTTTT.

As regards this clone: The junction differs from germline at one of its ends, possibly a read error. The chain recombines TRBV13 with TRBJ2-3, with D hard to call. CDR1 is PRHDT and CDR2 is FYEKMQ in the germline V gene (reference sequence). The CDR3 length is 14 residues. CDR3 region: CASSFLNSIDTQYF. CDR3 sequence (DNA): TGTGCCAGCAGCTTCCTTAATAGCATAGATACGCAGTATTTT.

This clone was counted once. The chain is built from TRBV15 and TRBJ1-5, with D unresolved. CDR3 size: 15 residues. Germline CDR1 LNHNV, CDR2 YYDKDF (reference sequence). Trimming removed 0 bases at V and 4 bases at J, with 10 bases between. As DNA, the CDR3 is TGTGCCACCAGCAGAGATAGCAGTACTAATCAGCCCCAGCATTTT. Encoded protein: CATSRDSSTNQPQHF.

The chain is built from TRBV12-3 or TRBV12-4 and TRBJ1-2; a weak D match, TRBD1 (6 bases). Trimming left V 6 bases short and J 4 bases short, with 12 bases between. This CDR3 is built from 13 residues. CDR3 DNA sequence: TGTGCCAGCAGCCCGGACAGTACCTATGGCTACACCTTC. Translating gives CASSPDSTYGYTF.

The gene calls are TRBV6-5 and TRBJ1-2; 8 nucleotides align to TRBD1. CDR1 and CDR2 (germline): MNHEY, SVGAGI. This CDR3 is built from 13 residues. Trimming took 6 bases from V and 7 from J; bases not matched to a gene: 7. CDR3 loop: CASRQGGLPGYTF. The CDR3 coding sequence is TGTGCCAGCAGACAGGGGGGGCTCCCTGGCTACACCTTC.

This chain joins TRBV6-1 and TRBJ1-6; D unclear. The CDR3 is 14 amino acids. V was clipped by 2 bases and J by 7 bases, with 9 bases between them. CDR1 is MNHNS and CDR2 is SASEGT in the germline V gene. The DNA for the CDR3 is TGTGCCAGCAGTGAATGGCCGCAAAATTCACCCCTCCACTTT. Amino acids: CASSEWPQNSPLHF.

DNA of the CDR3: TGTGCTAGTGGTTTCTTTCCACAGGGTTTGGGCACTGAAGCTTTCTTT. Protein sequence: CASGFFPQGLGTEAFF. The chain uses TRBV12-5 and TRBJ1-1; possibly TRBD1 for D (6 bases). V lost 3 bases to trimming and J lost 4 bases, with 18 bases between them. This CDR3 has 16 amino acids. Germline V CDR1 and CDR2: LGHNT, FRNRAP.

The V and J genes are TRBV4-2 and TRBJ1-2; 9 nucleotides agree with TRBD1. With V trimmed by 0 bases and J by 7 bases, 9 bases remained unmatched. The germline gives CDR1 LGHNA, CDR2 YNFKEQ. The CDR3 contains 16 residues. For the CDR3, the DNA is TGTGCCAGCAGCCAAGACTTACAGGGGGCGAGGGGTGGCTACACCTTC. Translation: CASSQDLQGARGGYTF.

V is TRBV12-5 and J is TRBJ1-4; 8 bases map to TRBD1. This CDR3 has 15 amino acids. With 1 base clipped from V and 6 bases from J, the junction kept 4 bases outside the gene matches. The germline V gene encodes CDR1 LGHNT and CDR2 FRNRAP. In nucleotides, the CDR3 is TGTGCTAGTGGTTTGGGATACAGGGGGGATGAAAAACTGTTTTTT. It is translated as CASGLGYRGDEKLFF.

V and J are TRBV7-3 and TRBJ2-2; a possible D gene is TRBD1 (5 bases). Germline-derived CDR1 and CDR2 are SGHTA and FQGTGA. The V end was cut by 6 bases, the J end by 8 bases, with 22 bases between. The CDR3 is made up of 16 amino acids. The CDR3 loop reads CASRPTGLASVGELFF. CDR3 sequence (DNA): TGTGCCAGCAGACCAACAGGTCTTGCCAGTGTTGGGGAGCTGTTTTTT.

V and J are TRBV29-1 and TRBJ1-2; TRBD1 matches 7 bases. V lost 6 bases to trimming and J lost 6 bases; unmatched junction nucleotides: 1. Per germline, CDR1 SQVTM and CDR2 ANQGSEA. The CDR3 extends over 10 amino acids. As DNA, the CDR3 is TGCAGCGTAGACAGGGATGGCTACACCTTC. This gives the protein CSVDRDGYTF.

With regard to this clone: The identical CDR3 is also encoded by other nucleotide sequences in the sample. This chain connects TRBV18 to TRBJ1-1; no firm D call. The CDR3 consists of 15 residues. Trimming took off 0 bases at V and 2 bases at J, with 10 bases between the two ends. Looked up from germline, CDR1 is KGHSH and CDR2 is LQKENI. CDR3 DNA sequence: TGTGCCAGCTCACCACCGAGGGTCGGCAACACTGAAGCTTTCTTT. Residues: CASSPPRVGNTEAFF. The variable domain in full, completed from reference TRBV18 and TRBJ1-1, reads NAGVMQNPRHLVRRRGQEARLRCSPMKGHSHVYWYRQLPEEGLKFMVYLQKENIIDESGMPKERFSAEFPKEGPSILRIQQVVRGDSAAYFCASSPPRVGNTEAFFGQGTRLTVV.

This clone was picked up a small number of times. The same CDR3 is also encoded by other DNA sequences in this sample. CDR3 coding DNA: TGTGCCAGCAGCCCCTCTGGGGCGGCATATGGCTACACCTTC. It codes for CASSPSGAAYGYTF. The chain carries TRBV3-1 (or the pseudogene TRBV3-2) and TRBJ1-2, with D possibly matching TRBD1 (5 bases). V lost 4 bases and J lost 5, with 14 bases in between. Germline V lookup: CDR1 LGHDT, CDR2 YNNKEL (reference sequence). The CDR3 runs to 14 residues.

The chain uses TRBV6-5 and TRBJ2-5, with unresolved D. Germline CDR1 MNHEY, CDR2 SVGAGI. The V end lost 2 bases, the J end lost 2 bases, and 9 bases lay between the germline ends. This CDR3 spans 14 amino acids. CDR3 coding DNA: TGTGCCAGCAGTTACGAGGAAAATCAAGAGACCCAGTACTTC. Its protein is CASSYEENQETQYF.

The chain has TRBV6-5 and TRBJ1-1, with D perhaps TRBD1 (5 bases). CDR1 and CDR2 (germline): MNHEY, SVGAGI. V lost 2 bases and J 3 bases, leaving 7 bases between the germline ends. This CDR3 region has 13 residues. The CDR3 loop reads CASSYDSDTEAFF. CDR3 DNA sequence: TGTGCCAGCAGTTACGACAGTGACACTGAAGCTTTCTTT.

This clone was observed a few times. The CDR3 coding sequence is TGTGCCAGTAGTAGTCGGCAGACGGGTCAGCCCCAGCATTTT. It specifies CASSSRQTGQPQHF. The chain has TRBV19 and TRBJ1-5; D gene ambiguous. The V and J ends lost 4 bases and 6 bases respectively, with 13 bases between them. Germline assignment: CDR1 LNHDA and CDR2 SQIVND (reference sequence). The CDR3 runs 14 residues.

As for this clone: At one boundary the junction diverges from the germline segment, which might be a read error. The rearrangement uses TRBV2 and TRBJ1-2, with no clear D. Germline V gene sequence: CDR1 SNHLY, CDR2 FYNNEI. CDR3 length: 12 amino acids. The CDR3 is CASREDSYGYTF. The CDR3 nucleotides are TGTGCCAGCAGGGAAGACTCCTATGGCTACACCTTC.

The chain employs TRBV7-8 and TRBJ2-5; D gene unclear. The V end lost 1 base, the J end lost 4 bases, and 13 bases lay between the germline ends. The CDR3 extends over 15 amino acids. CDR1 is SGHVS and CDR2 is FQNEAQ in the germline V gene. The CDR3 DNA reads as TGTGCCAGCAGCTTAGGGTACACTGAGGTAGAGACCCAGTACTTC. Amino acids: CASSLGYTEVETQYF.

The rearrangement links TRBV5-1 to TRBJ1-1; 7 nucleotides line up with TRBD1. CDR1 is SGHRS, CDR2 YFSETQ, per germline. The CDR3 sequence is 12 residues long. V shed 4 bases, J shed 9 bases, and the junction held 6 bases outside the gene matches. CDR3 bases: TGCGCCAGCAGCGTCGACAGGGTGAAAGCTTTCTTT. Its protein product is CASSVDRVKAFF. Full variable domain (remainder filled in from reference TRBV5-1 and TRBJ1-1): KAGVTQTPRYLIKTRGQQVTLSCSPISGHRSVSWYQQTPGQGLQFLFEYFSETQRNKGNFPGRFSGRQFSNSRSEMNVSTLELGDSALYLCASSVDRVKAFFGQGTRLTVV.

The V call is TRBV18, the J call TRBJ2-4; the match to TRBD2 covers 10 bases. The junction had 9 bases not matched to a gene; V was cut back by 6 bases and J by 7 bases. The CDR3 extends over 15 amino acids. Germline V gene sequence: CDR1 KGHSH, CDR2 LQKENI. CDR3: CASSPSGRAGNIQYF. The CDR3 DNA reads as TGTGCCAGCTCTCCCAGCGGGAGGGCCGGGAACATTCAGTACTTC.